This T cell receptor beta chain was recorded in a study of shared clonotypes between healthy human individuals. Points from the study as a whole: Read depth was anticipated to influence clonotype sharing among donors.

About this clone: What it recognizes is unknown.

Profiling relied on immunoSEQ multiplex PCR, and the TCRdb table lists in-frame clones only, not all of them. The table lists more than 2 million clones, around 95% of them singletons, with over 0.1% in the top ten. This CDR3 spans 15 amino acids. The ends lost 1 base at V and 3 bases at J; junction bases unmatched: 2. Looked up from germline, CDR1 is SEHNR and CDR2 is FQNEAQ (reference sequence). Input material: naive CD4+ T cells sorted from blood. Subset here: CD45RA+ positively selected. V and J are TRBV7-9 and TRBJ2-2, with 7 bases that match TRBD1. This TCR was recovered from a young man in good health. CDR3 sequence (DNA): TGTGCCAGCAGCTTAGAGGACAGGTACACCGGGGAGCTGTTTTTT. This sequence encodes CASSLEDRYTGELFF.